This T cell receptor beta chain stems from a study of cytotoxic CD8 clonotypes in ibrutinib-treated CLL (TCRdb year 2021). About the investigation overall: The cohort had 11 relapsed/refractory and about 15 treatment-naive patients; roughly 18 were IGHV unmutated. Partial responses were observed in about 25 patients and complete responses in 2; after a median follow-up of 68 months, remission was maintained in 15 or so patients and progression was observed in approximately twelve. Response samples were obtained after a median of approximately twelve months of treatment, with a range of roughly 6 to 40 months. Samples averaged approximately 260,000 productive templates and 80,000 to 100,000 productive rearrangements. Longitudinal samples were obtainable from about 30% of the roughly 86 participants in the trial. Cryopreserved peripheral blood mononuclear cells were collected before treatment, at response, and at either disease progression or sustained remission. Every remission and progressive disease sample was obtained while ibrutinib was still being received by the patients. Overall results and qualifications from the work: Clonality rose at ibrutinib response, remained stable during sustained remission, and dropped back toward baseline at progression. Lymph node repertoires were not examined, and the timing of sampling was not matched between patients in sustained remission and those whose disease progressed. At baseline, clonality was higher than in age-matched healthy donors and showed a strong correlation with circulating CD8+ T-cell counts. Public clonotypes were found to be uncommon and were observed to contract or remain stable during treatment; the increase in clonality was shown to reflect expansion of private clonotypes at ibrutinib response.

On a MiSeq, deep resolution sequencing aimed for a depth between 1 in 1 million and 1 in 200,000 T cells, with each clonotype covered approximately 9.8x on average. The immunoSEQ hsTCRB Kit was used to generate the TCR beta libraries. In the authors' own workflow: ImmunoSEQ Data Assistant and ImmunoSEQ Analyzer were used for data analysis, and V, D and J genes were assigned according to IMGT definitions. Clonality, with values ranging from 0 to 1, was calculated as one minus the normalized Shannon entropy of productive rearrangement frequencies. Only overrepresented clonotypes making up at least 0.05% of each patient's repertoire were included in the public clonotype analysis. About a dozen age-matched healthy donor repertoires from immuneACCESS served as clonality controls. As stored in TCRdb, this immuneACCESS dataset retains in-frame rearrangements with V and J assigned. A fraction of the clones does not appear; measured against another copy, unresolved V genes explain less than half of the discrepancy, and the remainder lacks a known reason. That table supplies the V and J calls and clone size; D and trimming were determined from the DNA. The sample has under 75,000 clones on record, over 60% of them singletons. About 40% of the sample rests with the top ten.

The germline V gene (reference sequence) supplies CDR1 MNHNY and CDR2 SVGAGI. Reading from cysteine to phenylalanine, the CDR3 counts 16 amino acids. CDR3 DNA is the only sequence kept; it has 48 bases, read in frame from the first base. Trimming accounts for 6 bases at V and 0 bases at J, while the number of junction bases matched to no gene is 8. In the case of this clone: Its antigen has not been determined. Base qualities are not at hand, and no much larger clone is one base apart.

In the paper's terms, the time point label means: approximately eleven months on ibrutinib. For TCR beta library preparation, around 1.9 micrograms of genomic DNA were extracted from the cryopreserved PBMCs. Longitudinal blood samples from CLL patients on ibrutinib monotherapy were analyzed using high-throughput TCR beta sequencing. The patients were enrolled in a single-center, open-label phase 2 trial of ibrutinib monotherapy. The sample in question was PBMCs, obtained after 12 months of ibrutinib treatment. The receptor was isolated from a human donor with chronic lymphocytic leukemia. Rearrangement joined TRBV6-6 to TRBJ2-7; 10 bases in the junction line up with TRBD2. The nucleotide sequence reads TGTGCCAGCAGCACACTAGCGGGGCCCAGCTCCTACGAGCAGTACTTC. Its protein is CASSTLAGPSSYEQYF.